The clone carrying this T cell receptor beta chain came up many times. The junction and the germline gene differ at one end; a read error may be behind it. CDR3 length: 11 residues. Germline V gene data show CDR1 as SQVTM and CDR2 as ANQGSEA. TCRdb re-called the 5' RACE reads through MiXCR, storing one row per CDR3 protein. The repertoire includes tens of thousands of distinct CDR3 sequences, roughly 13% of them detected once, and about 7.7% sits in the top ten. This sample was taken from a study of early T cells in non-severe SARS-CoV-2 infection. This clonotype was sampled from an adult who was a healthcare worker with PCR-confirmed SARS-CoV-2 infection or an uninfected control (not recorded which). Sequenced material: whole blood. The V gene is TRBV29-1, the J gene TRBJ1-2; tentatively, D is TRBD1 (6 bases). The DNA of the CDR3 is TGCAGCGTTGATTCCGGGGGGCCTGTAGCCTTC. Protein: CSVDSGGPVAF. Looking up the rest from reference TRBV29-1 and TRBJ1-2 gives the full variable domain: SAVISQKPSRDICQRGTSLTIQCQVDSQVTMMFWYRQQPGQSLTLIATANQGSEATYESGFVIDKFPISRPNLTFSTLTVSNMSPEDSSIYLCSVDSGGPVAFGSGTRLTVV.